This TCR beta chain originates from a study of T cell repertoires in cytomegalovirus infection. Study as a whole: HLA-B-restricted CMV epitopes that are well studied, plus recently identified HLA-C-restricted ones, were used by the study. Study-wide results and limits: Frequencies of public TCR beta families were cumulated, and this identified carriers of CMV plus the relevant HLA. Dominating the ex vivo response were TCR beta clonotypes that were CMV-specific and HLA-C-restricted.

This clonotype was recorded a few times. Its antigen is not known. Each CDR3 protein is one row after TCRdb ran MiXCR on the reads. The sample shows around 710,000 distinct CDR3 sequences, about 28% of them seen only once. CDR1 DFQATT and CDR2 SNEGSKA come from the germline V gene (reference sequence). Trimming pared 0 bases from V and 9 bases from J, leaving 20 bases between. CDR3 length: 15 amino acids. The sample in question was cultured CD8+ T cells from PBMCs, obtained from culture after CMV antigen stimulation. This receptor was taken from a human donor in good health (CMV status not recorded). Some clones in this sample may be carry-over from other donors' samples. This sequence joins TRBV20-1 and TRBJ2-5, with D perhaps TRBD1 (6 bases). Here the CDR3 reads CSARDWDTAGVAQYF. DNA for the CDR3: TGCAGTGCTAGAGATTGGGACACGGCCGGGGTGGCCCAGTACTTC.